This T cell receptor beta chain stems from a study of tumor-infiltrating lymphocytes in primary liver carcinoma. Points from the study as a whole: Only around 7.5-25% of top clones occurred in all five tumor regions.

Each 20-30 mg portion of unsorted bulk tissue served as the source for co-extraction of RNA and DNA. Concerning this clonotype: Its antigen is not identified. Likely a read error: the CDR3 ends without its conserved phenylalanine or tryptophan.

The V gene's germline CDR1 is SEHNR and CDR2 FQNEAQ (reference sequence). There are 13 residues in the CDR3. Trimming cost V 4 bases and J 7 bases, with 11 bases left between them. Making TCR beta cDNA involved roughly 500 ng total RNA and a constant-region primer. Slightly modified ARM-PCR, run as three nested multiplex PCR rounds, produced the TCR beta libraries. Researchers ran the first two PCR rounds for roughly 11 cycles each with TRBV1-TRBV30 forward primers and a C-beta reverse primer. MiXCR, applied by TCRdb to the multiplex PCR reads, yields one record per CDR3 protein. Altogether approximately 76,000 distinct CDR3 sequences are present, over 55% being singletons, with the ten largest covering roughly 15%.

The chain employs TRBV7-9 and TRBJ1-5; D is perhaps TRBD1 (5 bases). The receptor was derived from a woman aged 55-69 years with primary liver carcinoma and hepatitis B virus infection. Specimen: liver tumor tissue from sampling region 4. Subset in this sample: tumor region T4, right-lateral pole. This CDR3 is CASSWGRDQPQHS. The CDR3 DNA follows: TGTGCCAGCAGCTGGGGACGTGACCAGCCCCAGCATTCT.